Sequencing of this T cell receptor (beta chain) was carried out in a study of T cells after yellow fever vaccination. Study-level results: Contamination of FACS-sorted repertoires by abundant clonotypes from the bulk population could occur.

Conversion of TCR transcripts into cDNA relied on 5'RACE template switching, which added a universal primer site and UMIs. TCRdb processed the 5' RACE reads anew with MiXCR; each CDR3 protein has one entry. The data contain some 96,000 distinct CDR3 sequences, about 8.8% of them singletons. Trimming removed 10 bases at V and 7 bases at J, with 19 bases between. The CDR3 has 14 residues. This chain uses TRBV12-3 or TRBV12-4 with TRBJ1-4; D unresolved. The source of this sequence is a man between 18 and 29 years old who received the YFV17D yellow fever vaccine. Sequenced material: CD8+ T cells not binding an NS4B(214-222) dextramer, sorted from PBMCs, taken roughly 15 days after the first yellow fever vaccination. The CDR3 region has the DNA TGTGCCACCTCTCCGGAGGGCTTGGGTGAAAAACTGTTTTTT. This translates into CATSPEGLGEKLFF.